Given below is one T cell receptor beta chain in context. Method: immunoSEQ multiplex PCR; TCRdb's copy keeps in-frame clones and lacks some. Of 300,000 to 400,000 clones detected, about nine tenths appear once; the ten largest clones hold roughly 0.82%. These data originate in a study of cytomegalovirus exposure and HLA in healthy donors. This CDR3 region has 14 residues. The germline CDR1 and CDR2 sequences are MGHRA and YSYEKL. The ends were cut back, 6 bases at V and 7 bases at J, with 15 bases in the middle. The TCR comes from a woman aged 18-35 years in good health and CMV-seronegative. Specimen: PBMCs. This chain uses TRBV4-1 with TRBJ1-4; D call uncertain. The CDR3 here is CASSAGPGGEKLFF. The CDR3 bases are TGCGCCAGCAGTGCCGGTCCCGGAGGTGAAAAACTGTTTTTT.